This TCR beta chain stems from a study of technical replicates of blood from a few donors. Sequencing was performed with immunoSEQ multiplex PCR; in TCRdb, only in-frame clones are kept and a portion is missing. Among about 89,000 clones listed, approximately 94% were seen once. Germline CDR1 reads MDHEN; CDR2 reads SYDVKM. The CDR3 is made up of 15 amino acids. Trimming shortened V by 5 bases and J by 6 bases, and 17 bases separated the two germline ends. Sequenced material: T cells isolated from PBMCs. This receptor was obtained from a human donor in good health. This chain joins TRBV28 and TRBJ1-5, with D possibly being TRBD1 (5 bases). CDR3 sequence reads: CASSNVGGGVQPQHF. The CDR3 DNA reads as TGTGCCAGCAGTAACGTCGGGGGTGGGGTTCAGCCCCAGCATTTT.